Shown below are 29 T cell receptor beta chains from a single sample sequenced in a study of T cell responses to AZD1222 COVID-19 vaccine. Sequencing used immunoSEQ multiplex PCR; TCRdb keeps in-frame clones, though not all of them. The data hold approximately 73,000 clones, with over 80% observed a single time. Sequences were derived from peripheral blood, sampled on day 0 of AZD1222 vaccination. Receptors were obtained from an adult in good health.

The chain links TRBV4-2 to TRBJ1-4; D remains ambiguous. The CDR3 runs 14 residues. Trimming took 0 bases from V and 8 from J, leaving 10 bases between them. CDR1 and CDR2 (germline): LGHNA, YNFKEQ. CDR3 amino acids: CASSQERVSEKLFF. CDR3 DNA sequence: TGTGCCAGCAGCCAAGAGCGAGTCTCAGAAAAACTGTTTTTT.

The CDR3 DNA reads TGTGCCAGCAGCGTAGCGGGGGGGGTGAACTATGGCTACACCTTC. It translates to CASSVAGGVNYGYTF. The chain employs TRBV9 and TRBJ1-2; D might be TRBD1 (5 bases). Trimming removed 0 bases at V and 2 bases at J, with 11 bases between. Germline assignment: CDR1 SGDLS and CDR2 YYNGEE. The CDR3 runs 15 residues.

The chain combines TRBV19 with TRBJ1-6; 7 bases line up with TRBD1. The CDR3 is 16 amino acids. The germline gives CDR1 LNHDA, CDR2 SQIVND (reference sequence). The trim removed 4 bases at V and 8 bases at J, leaving 11 bases unmatched. The CDR3 bases are TGTGCCAGTAGTACCAGGACAGGATTGTTGGATTCACCCCTCCACTTT. Translating gives CASSTRTGLLDSPLHF.

In this sample, this clone turned up once. The chain combines TRBV5-1 with TRBJ1-4; no clear D gene. This CDR3 is built from 14 residues. Germline V gene data show CDR1 as SGHRS and CDR2 as YFSETQ. V dropped 0 bases and J dropped 5 bases, with 8 bases sitting between them. CDR3 loop: CASSLGGGNEKLFF. DNA of the CDR3: TGCGCCAGCAGCTTGGGCGGCGGGAATGAAAAACTGTTTTTT.

V gene TRBV6-1 combines with J gene TRBJ1-5; the match to TRBD1 covers 7 bases. The CDR3 covers 14 residues. The germline CDR1 and CDR2 sequences are MNHNS and SASEGT. The trim removed 1 base at V and 7 bases at J, leaving 4 bases unmatched. The CDR3 sequence: CASSEGRGGQPQHF. The CDR3 DNA sequence: TGTGCCAGCAGTGAAGGCAGGGGGGGACAGCCCCAGCATTTT.

The chain employs TRBV7-9 and TRBJ2-3; no firm D call. The CDR3 length is 12 residues. Germline loops: CDR1 SEHNR, CDR2 FQNEAQ (reference sequence). Trimming pared 5 bases from V and 5 bases from J, leaving 8 bases between. The CDR3 bases are TGTGCCAGCAGCCCACACCGAGATACGCAGTATTTT. Translated, it gives CASSPHRDTQYF.

V is TRBV3-1 (or the pseudogene TRBV3-2) and J is TRBJ1-6; D not certain. The CDR3 runs 13 residues. V was clipped by 1 base and J by 6 bases, with 4 bases between them. CDR1 and CDR2 (germline): LGHDT, YNNKEL (reference sequence). This CDR3 is CASSQGTNSPLHF. CDR3 bases: TGTGCCAGCAGCCAAGGAACTAATTCACCCCTCCACTTT.

The chain uses TRBV7-9 and TRBJ2-7, with 16 bases matching TRBD2. V shed 3 bases and J 7 bases; nucleotides not matched to a gene: 3. The CDR3 loop spans 15 amino acids. The V gene's germline CDR1 is SEHNR and CDR2 FQNEAQ (reference sequence). CDR3: CASSFGTSGGEEQYF. The CDR3 nucleotides read TGTGCCAGCAGCTTTGGGACTAGCGGGGGGGAAGAGCAGTACTTC.

The chain has TRBV7-8 and TRBJ2-3, with TRBD2 identical over 7 bases. This CDR3 has 15 amino acids. Germline assignment: CDR1 SGHVS and CDR2 FQNEAQ. With V trimmed by 5 bases and J by 1 base, 6 bases remained unmatched. The CDR3 loop reads CASSRGREGTDTQYF. Here the CDR3 DNA reads TGTGCCAGCAGCCGAGGTCGGGAGGGCACAGATACGCAGTATTTT. Full variable domain (remainder filled in from reference TRBV7-8 and TRBJ2-3): GAGVSQSPRYKVAKRGQDVALRCDPISGHVSLFWYQQALGQGPEFLTYFQNEAQLDKSGLPSDRFFAERPEGSVSTLKIQRTQQEDSAVYLCASSRGREGTDTQYFGPGTRLTVL.

The chain combines TRBV9 with TRBJ1-2; the D is unclear. Trimming took 4 bases from V and 5 from J, leaving 15 bases between them. The CDR3 runs to 14 residues. CDR1 is SGDLS and CDR2 is YYNGEE in the germline V gene. The CDR3 reads CASSPGPRRYGYTF. As DNA, the CDR3 is TGTGCCAGCAGCCCCGGCCCTCGTCGTTATGGCTACACCTTC.

This clone was seen only once. CDR3 DNA: TGTGCCAGCACCGTGAGCTCCTACGAGCAGTACTTC. Translated: CASTVSSYEQYF. The chain uses TRBV7-2 and TRBJ2-7; D is undetermined. The V and J ends lost 7 bases and 0 bases respectively, with 7 bases between them. Germline V CDR1 and CDR2: SGHTA, FQGNSA. This CDR3 is 12 amino acids long.

The chain has TRBV19 and TRBJ2-1, with TRBD2 matching over 12 bases. The germline gives CDR1 LNHDA, CDR2 SQIVND (reference sequence). The CDR3 has 13 amino acids. Losses at the gene ends were 3 bases for V and 15 bases for J; bases not matched to a gene: 6. The CDR3 DNA reads as TGTGCCAGTAGTATGCTAGCGGGAGGGGGTCGGTTCTTC. It codes for CASSMLAGGGRFF.

The chain joins TRBV11-3 to TRBJ2-2, with 9 bases aligning to TRBD2. After removal of 3 bases from V and 4 bases from J, the junction contained 6 bases not matched to a gene. Looked up from germline, CDR1 is SGHNT and CDR2 is YENEEA. This CDR3 has 16 residues. The CDR3 spells CASSFRAGGGTGELFF. CDR3 DNA sequence: TGTGCCAGCAGCTTTCGAGCGGGAGGTGGCACCGGGGAGCTGTTTTTT. Filled out from reference TRBV11-3 and TRBJ2-2, the complete variable domain reads EAGVVQSPRYKIIEKKQPVAFWCNPISGHNTLYWYLQNLGQGPELLIRYENEEAVDDSQLPKDRFSAERLKGVDSTLKIQPAELGDSAVYLCASSFRAGGGTGELFFGEGSRLTVL.

The rearrangement joins TRBV29-1 to TRBJ1-1, with D hard to call. Germline assignment: CDR1 SQVTM and CDR2 ANQGSEA. This CDR3 comprises 11 residues. Trimming took off 4 bases at V and 2 bases at J, with 5 bases between the two ends. CDR3 DNA sequence: TGCAGCGTTGCGCCCAACACTGAAGCTTTCTTT. As protein: CSVAPNTEAFF.

To note about this clone: One end of the junction is discordant with germline, which a read error may explain. In DNA form, the CDR3 reads TGTGCCAGCAGTAAGACAGGGGGACCTTCGGCCTTT. Amino acids: CASSKTGGPSAF. V is TRBV28 and J is TRBJ1-1; 9 bases match TRBD1. The CDR3 length is 12 residues. Germline assignment: CDR1 MDHEN and CDR2 SYDVKM.

This chain uses TRBV7-9 with TRBJ2-7, with 7 positions matching TRBD1. After removal of 5 bases from V and 2 bases from J, the junction contained 6 bases not matched to a gene. The CDR3 has 14 amino acids. Germline V gives CDR1 SEHNR, CDR2 FQNEAQ (reference sequence). CDR3 bases: TGTGCCAGCAGCGCTAGGGACAGCCCCTACGAGCAGTACTTC. Encoded protein: CASSARDSPYEQYF.

This chain uses TRBV10-1 with TRBJ2-1, with D perhaps matching TRBD2 (6 bases). The V end was cut by 3 bases, the J end by 9 bases, with 12 bases between. CDR1 and CDR2 (germline): WNHNN, SYGVQD (reference sequence). The CDR3 totals 13 residues. CDR3 residues: CASSDDAGIEQFF. For the CDR3, the DNA is TGCGCCAGCAGTGATGACGCGGGAATTGAGCAGTTCTTC.

The rearrangement links TRBV11-2 to TRBJ2-7; 7 bases are shared with TRBD1. CDR3 length: 13 amino acids. Trimming took 3 bases from V and 2 from J; bases not matched to a gene: 1. Germline CDR1 SGHAT, CDR2 FQNNGV. As DNA, the CDR3 is TGTGCCAGCAGCTTCGGACAGGCCTACGAGCAGTACTTC. Translation gives CASSFGQAYEQYF.

The chain employs TRBV30 and TRBJ2-3; 7 nucleotides match TRBD1. V shed 0 bases and J 1 base; nucleotides not matched to a gene: 13. The CDR3 runs to 18 residues. CDR1 is GTSNPN, CDR2 SVGIG, per germline (reference sequence). The CDR3 loop is CAWSVLFFRDSGTDTQYF. The CDR3 DNA sequence: TGTGCCTGGAGTGTACTCTTCTTTCGGGACAGTGGCACAGATACGCAGTATTTT.

This chain links TRBV2 with TRBJ1-5; D gene uncertain. This CDR3 has 13 residues. Germline V gene data show CDR1 as SNHLY and CDR2 as FYNNEI. V was shortened by 5 bases and J by 1 base, with 6 bases between the two germline ends. The CDR3 reads CASSSDSNQPQHF. In nucleotides, the CDR3 is TGTGCCAGCAGTTCGGACAGCAATCAGCCCCAGCATTTT.

The chain recombines TRBV2 with TRBJ2-1, with 12 bases fitting TRBD2. V lost 6 bases, J lost 8 bases, and 11 bases stayed unmatched. Germline CDR1 is SNHLY and CDR2 is FYNNEI. The CDR3 has 16 amino acids. The CDR3 bases are TGTGCCAGCAGGGAAAGACTAGCGGGAGCTAGCGATGAGCAGTTCTTC. Its protein product is CASRERLAGASDEQFF.

V and J are TRBV11-2 and TRBJ1-2; no definite D call. The CDR3 has 15 amino acids. The ends were cut back, 6 bases at V and 8 bases at J, with 22 bases in the middle. CDR1 is SGHAT, CDR2 FQNNGV, per germline. In DNA form, the CDR3 reads TGTGCCAGCAGATCCCGAACTGGGCTCCTCGGGGGCTACACCTTC. Amino acids: CASRSRTGLLGGYTF.

The chain joins TRBV7-9 to TRBJ2-7; 10 positions agree with TRBD1. Losses at the gene ends were 5 bases for V and 0 bases for J; bases not matched to a gene: 7. The CDR3 sequence is 16 residues long. The V gene's germline CDR1 is SEHNR and CDR2 FQNEAQ (reference sequence). The CDR3 DNA is TGTGCCAGCAGCCCTCCGGGACAGGGGAGCTCCTACGAGCAGTACTTC. Residues: CASSPPGQGSSYEQYF.

This chain connects TRBV2 to TRBJ1-2, with D maybe TRBD1 (5 bases). Germline V gene data show CDR1 as SNHLY and CDR2 as FYNNEI. Trimming pared 5 bases from V and 1 base from J, leaving 11 bases between. The CDR3 is 14 amino acids. The CDR3 nucleotides read TGTGCCAGCAGTAAGACAGCTGGTAACTATGGCTACACCTTC. This translates into CASSKTAGNYGYTF.

This clone appeared a few times. This chain connects TRBV5-6 to TRBJ1-6; a weak D match, TRBD1 (5 bases). Trimming left V 0 bases short and J 13 bases short, with 14 bases between. The CDR3 is 14 residues long. Germline loops: CDR1 SGHDT, CDR2 YYEEEE. The CDR3, as DNA: TGTGCCAGCAGCTTGGAACTGGGCAGGGCCCCCCTCCACTTT. It is translated as CASSLELGRAPLHF. Based on the CDR3 plus reference TRBV5-6 and TRBJ1-6, the full variable domain is DAGVTQSPTHLIKTRGQQVTLRCSPKSGHDTVSWYQQALGQGPQFIFQYYEEEERQRGNFPDRFSGHQFPNYSSELNVNALLLGDSALYLCASSLELGRAPLHFGNGTRLTVT.

This clone is medium-sized within its sample. The V and J genes are TRBV2 and TRBJ1-1; D is unresolved. With 1 base removed from V and 4 bases from J, the gap between germline ends came to 10 bases. The germline CDR1 and CDR2 sequences are SNHLY and FYNNEI. This CDR3 region has 14 residues. The CDR3 spells CASSEVATSTEAFF. For the CDR3, the DNA is TGTGCCAGCAGTGAAGTGGCCACCTCCACTGAAGCTTTCTTT.

The chain carries TRBV5-5 and TRBJ2-5, with 7 bases lining up with TRBD1. Germline assignment: CDR1 SGHKS and CDR2 YYEKEE (reference sequence). Germline trimming cut 5 bases from V and 1 base from J; bases unmatched to any gene: 5. This CDR3 is built from 14 residues. This CDR3 reads CASRRGQIQETQYF. The CDR3 bases are TGTGCCAGCAGGAGGGGACAGATCCAAGAGACCCAGTACTTC.

V usage is TRBV5-1 and J usage is TRBJ2-2; 12 bases fit TRBD2. The length of the CDR3 is 15 residues. The J segment lost 5 bases and the V segment lost 7 bases, leaving 6 bases of the junction unmatched. CDR1 and CDR2 (germline): SGHRS, YFSETQ. CDR3 coding DNA: TGCGCCAGCTGCTGGACTAGCGGGAATACCGGGGAGCTGTTTTTT. Translation: CASCWTSGNTGELFF.

This chain links TRBV6-2 or TRBV6-3 with TRBJ1-5, with TRBD1 as a possible D gene (5 bases). The CDR3 contains 13 residues. V lost 5 bases and J lost 0, with 5 bases in between. The germline CDR1 and CDR2 sequences are MNHEY and SVGEGT. The CDR3 DNA is TGTGCCAGCAGTGGACATAGCAATCAGCCCCAGCATTTT. It yields the protein CASSGHSNQPQHF.